Presented here are 14 T cell receptor beta chains from one specimen sequenced in a study. TCRdb keeps only in-frame clones here, not all; method: immunoSEQ multiplex PCR. Found here are roughly 68,000 clones, 93% of them singletons; the top ten hold 4% to 5%. Sequencing used PBMCs. The source is a man between 40 and 49 years old with rheumatoid arthritis.

V usage is TRBV9 and J usage is TRBJ1-2, with D hard to call. Trimming stripped 0 bases from V and 8 bases from J, with 11 bases between. Germline CDR1 reads SGDLS; CDR2 reads YYNGEE. The CDR3 has 13 amino acids. The CDR3 here is CASSVGTVDGYTF. The CDR3 nucleotides are TGTGCCAGCAGCGTAGGAACAGTGGACGGCTACACCTTC.

The chain employs TRBV18 and TRBJ1-6, with D unresolved. Trimming removed 1 base at V and 7 bases at J, with 11 bases between. The V gene's germline CDR1 is KGHSH and CDR2 LQKENI. The CDR3 has 15 residues. CDR3 in amino acids: CASSPRVTENSPLHF. CDR3 DNA: TGTGCCAGCTCACCACGGGTGACGGAAAATTCACCCCTCCACTTT. The complete variable domain, with remaining parts taken from reference TRBV18 and TRBJ1-6, reads NAGVMQNPRHLVRRRGQEARLRCSPMKGHSHVYWYRQLPEEGLKFMVYLQKENIIDESGMPKERFSAEFPKEGPSILRIQQVVRGDSAAYFCASSPRVTENSPLHFGNGTRLTVT.

This rearrangement joins TRBV9 to TRBJ2-3; D is possibly TRBD1 (6 bases). Germline values: CDR1 SGDLS, CDR2 YYNGEE. The V gene lost 0 bases and the J gene lost 6 bases, with 14 bases spanning the gap. This CDR3 is built from 15 residues. CDR3 sequence reads: CASSVDRVGRDTQYF. The CDR3, as DNA: TGTGCCAGCAGCGTAGACAGGGTAGGCAGGGATACGCAGTATTTT. Based on the CDR3 plus reference TRBV9 and TRBJ2-3, the full variable domain is DSGVTQTPKHLITATGQRVTLRCSPRSGDLSVYWYQQSLDQGLQFLIQYYNGEERAKGNILERFSAQQFPDLHSELNLSSLELGDSALYFCASSVDRVGRDTQYFGPGTRLTVL.

The rearrangement links TRBV5-6 to TRBJ1-3, with a weak D call TRBD1 (5 bases). Germline V CDR1 and CDR2: SGHDT, YYEEEE. The V gene lost 2 bases and the J gene lost 1 base, with 13 bases spanning the gap. CDR3 length: 16 residues. Written as DNA, the CDR3 is TGTGCCAGCAGCTTCGAGAGGGGACTTTCTGGAAACACCATATATTTT. Translated: CASSFERGLSGNTIYF.

V and J are TRBV27 and TRBJ1-6, with TRBD1 identical over 10 bases. The CDR3 runs 15 residues. Germline CDR1 MNHEY, CDR2 SMNVEV (reference sequence). Trimming cost V 10 bases and J 5 bases; bases outside gene matches: 8. The CDR3 spells CATLRDRGNNSPLHF. As DNA, the CDR3 is TGTGCCACCCTACGGGACAGGGGAAATAATTCACCCCTCCACTTT.

This chain joins TRBV30 and TRBJ1-6; the D gene is possibly TRBD1 (6 bases). The CDR3 spans 12 residues. V was pared by 5 bases and J by 10 bases, with 12 bases between. The germline V gene has CDR1 GTSNPN and CDR2 SVGIG (reference sequence). The CDR3: CAWDRIGSPLHF. As DNA, the CDR3 is TGTGCCTGGGACAGGATTGGATCACCCCTCCACTTT.

This chain uses TRBV2 with TRBJ2-1; tentatively, D is TRBD2 (5 bases). The ends were cut back, 6 bases at V and 0 bases at J, with 15 bases in the middle. Germline CDR1 reads SNHLY; CDR2 reads FYNNEI. The CDR3 is 16 amino acids. CDR3 nucleotide sequence: TGTGCCAGCAGGATCAGCGGCTCTGTCTCCTACAATGAGCAGTTCTTC. Translating gives CASRISGSVSYNEQFF.

In this sample, this clone turned up once. The rearrangement links TRBV20-1 to TRBJ1-1; D may be TRBD1 (5 bases). With 3 bases removed from V and 3 bases from J, the gap between germline ends came to 8 bases. CDR1 DFQATT and CDR2 SNEGSKA come from the germline V gene (reference sequence). The CDR3 totals 12 residues. CDR3 sequence (DNA): TGCAGTGCTAGTAGGGGCGACACTGAAGCTTTCTTT. Its protein is CSASRGDTEAFF.

J is TRBJ2-7 and V is TRBV7-2; tentative D call: TRBD2 (6 bases). V gave up 1 base and J gave up 0 bases, with 10 bases separating them. CDR3 length: 15 residues. Per the germline V gene, CDR1 is SGHTA and CDR2 is FQGNSA. The CDR3 reads CASSLGGGDSYEQYF. In DNA form, the CDR3 reads TGTGCCAGCAGCTTAGGGGGCGGGGACTCCTACGAGCAGTACTTC.

V gene TRBV7-3 combines with J gene TRBJ1-2; D gene ambiguous. Germline V lookup: CDR1 SGHTA, CDR2 FQGTGA. The V end was cut by 1 base, the J end by 4 bases, with 22 bases between. This CDR3 has 18 amino acids. The DNA of the CDR3 is TGTGCCAGCAGCTTAAGGGCCCCAGTTTTGGGCTCCACCTATGGCTACACCTTC. It codes for CASSLRAPVLGSTYGYTF.

This clone was recorded once. This chain links TRBV7-9 with TRBJ2-7, with 12 bases fitting TRBD2. V lost 2 bases to trimming and J lost 4 bases; unmatched junction nucleotides: 3. The CDR3 has 15 residues. Germline lookup yields CDR1 SEHNR and CDR2 FQNEAQ (reference sequence). The CDR3 spells CASSLLAGGNYEQYF. In nucleotides, the CDR3 is TGTGCCAGCAGCTTACTAGCGGGGGGGAATTACGAGCAGTACTTC.

The CDR3 nucleotides are TGTGCCAGCAGTGAGCAGGGGAGTAGTACTGAAGCTTTCTTT. It specifies CASSEQGSSTEAFF. This chain connects TRBV2 to TRBJ1-1, with D possibly TRBD1 on 6 matching bases. Deletions cut 3 bases from V and 5 bases from J, with 13 bases between. CDR1 and CDR2 from the germline V gene are SNHLY and FYNNEI. The CDR3 spans 14 residues.

The chain joins TRBV5-5 to TRBJ2-1; no clear D gene. V was shortened by 0 bases and J by 4 bases, with 14 bases between the two germline ends. This CDR3 spans 16 amino acids. The V gene's germline CDR1 is SGHKS and CDR2 YYEKEE (reference sequence). In DNA form, the CDR3 reads TGTGCCAGCAGCTTGGGGACCACGTCTTTTTACAATGAGCAGTTCTTC. Translated: CASSLGTTSFYNEQFF.

The CDR3, as DNA: TGTGCCAGCTCGTATTCCGGGACTAGCAGCGGCAATGAGCAGTTCTTC. This codes for CASSYSGTSSGNEQFF. The rearrangement joins TRBV18 to TRBJ2-1; 9 positions agree with TRBD2. The CDR3 covers 16 residues. Losses at the gene ends were 6 bases for V and 6 bases for J; bases not matched to a gene: 12. Per germline, CDR1 KGHSH and CDR2 LQKENI.